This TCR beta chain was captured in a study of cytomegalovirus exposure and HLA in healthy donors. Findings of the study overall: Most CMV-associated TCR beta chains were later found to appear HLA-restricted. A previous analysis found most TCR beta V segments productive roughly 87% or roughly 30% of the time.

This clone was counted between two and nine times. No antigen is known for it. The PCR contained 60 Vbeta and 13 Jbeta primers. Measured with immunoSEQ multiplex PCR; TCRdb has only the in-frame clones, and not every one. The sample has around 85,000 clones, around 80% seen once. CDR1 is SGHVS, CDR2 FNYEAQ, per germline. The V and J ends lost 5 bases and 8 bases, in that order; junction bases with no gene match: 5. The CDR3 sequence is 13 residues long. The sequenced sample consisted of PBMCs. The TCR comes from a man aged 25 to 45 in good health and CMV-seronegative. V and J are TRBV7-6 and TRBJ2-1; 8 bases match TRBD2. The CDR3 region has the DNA TGTGCCAGCAGCCCACGAGCGGGAGATGAGCAGTTCTTC. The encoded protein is CASSPRAGDEQFF.